What follows are 12 T cell receptor beta chains derived from one specimen sequenced in a study of a mutant IDH1 vaccine in newly diagnosed glioma. Regarding time point: week 23, last vaccination. A 20-mer mutant IDH1 peptide at 300 ug was injected subcutaneously with topical imiquimod. These TCRs' antigens remain unknown. Profiling relied on immunoSEQ multiplex PCR, and the TCRdb table lists in-frame clones only, not all of them. The sample comprises 35,000 to 50,000 clones, approximately 89% of which are singletons, and around 3.9% rests with the top ten. Material: PBMCs, obtained from a glioma patient whose treatment included an IDH1 peptide vaccine. These receptor sequences come from a man in his fifties or sixties with glioma.

The DNA for the CDR3 is TGTGCCAGCAGCTTGGCAGGGGCTAGCGGGAAAGAGACCCAGTACTTC. Encoded protein: CASSLAGASGKETQYF. The chain links TRBV5-4 to TRBJ2-5; 9 nucleotides match TRBD2. CDR1 is SGHNT, CDR2 YYREEE, per germline (reference sequence). The CDR3 length is 16 residues. Losses at the gene ends were 0 bases for V and 3 bases for J; bases not matched to a gene: 6.

The CDR3 protein is CASSSRLDRGPRFYEQYF. The CDR3 bases are TGTGCCAGCAGTTCGAGGCTAGACAGGGGACCTAGATTCTACGAGCAGTACTTC. The J gene is TRBJ2-7, the V gene TRBV27; TRBD1 matches 8 bases. Germline V gene lookup returns CDR1 MNHEY and CDR2 SMNVEV (reference sequence). The CDR3 contains 18 residues. V dropped 4 bases and J dropped 3; count of bases not matched to a gene: 17.

This clone was observed a handful of times. The chain combines TRBV7-9 with TRBJ2-7; tentatively, D is TRBD1 (7 bases). The CDR3 length is 17 residues. The germline V and J ends were trimmed by 1 base and 0 bases, with 16 bases remaining between them. CDR1 and CDR2 from the germline V gene are SEHNR and FQNEAQ (reference sequence). CDR3 sequence (DNA): TGTGCCAGCAGCTTAGTGGGCCGCAGGGGGGCCTCCTACGAGCAGTACTTC. Its translation: CASSLVGRRGASYEQYF. Looking up the rest from reference TRBV7-9 and TRBJ2-7 gives the full variable domain: DTGVSQNPRHKITKRGQNVTFRCDPISEHNRLYWYRQTLGQGPEFLTYFQNEAQLEKSRLLSDRFSAERPKGSFSTLEIQRTEQGDSAMYLCASSLVGRRGASYEQYFGPGTRLTVT.

CDR3 in DNA: TGCGCCAGCAGCTCCGGGACAGGGGGCGAGCAGTACTTC. Its translation is CASSSGTGGEQYF. The chain links TRBV5-1 to TRBJ2-7; 11 nucleotides line up with TRBD1. The germline CDR1 and CDR2 sequences are SGHRS and YFSETQ. Trimming took 3 bases from V and 6 from J; bases not matched to a gene: 2. This CDR3 contains 13 residues.

V usage is TRBV7-9 and J usage is TRBJ2-3, with TRBD2 matching over 10 bases. Germline lookup yields CDR1 SEHNR and CDR2 FQNEAQ (reference sequence). Losses at the gene ends were 4 bases for V and 1 base for J; bases not matched to a gene: 8. The CDR3 spans 17 residues. The CDR3 region has the DNA TGTGCCAGCAGCTCTGGCCTAGCGGGAGCCCGCACAGATACGCAGTATTTT. Encoded protein: CASSSGLAGARTDTQYF. Using reference TRBV7-9 and TRBJ2-3 for the parts outside the CDR3, the full variable domain is DTGVSQNPRHKITKRGQNVTFRCDPISEHNRLYWYRQTLGQGPEFLTYFQNEAQLEKSRLLSDRFSAERPKGSFSTLEIQRTEQGDSAMYLCASSSGLAGARTDTQYFGPGTRLTVL.

The chain joins TRBV30 to TRBJ1-4; TRBD1 might be the D (5 bases). CDR1 GTSNPN and CDR2 SVGIG come from the germline V gene (reference sequence). The CDR3 covers 11 residues. V lost 3 bases and J 11 bases, leaving 10 bases between the germline ends. The CDR3 is CAWRGPAKLFF. The CDR3 DNA reads as TGTGCCTGGAGGGGGCCAGCTAAACTGTTTTTT.

The J gene is TRBJ1-5, the V gene TRBV5-8; D is unresolved. V was cut by 4 bases and J by 5 bases, with 13 bases left in between. The CDR3 sequence is 14 residues long. The germline V gene has CDR1 SGHTS and CDR2 YDEGEE. CDR3 nucleotide sequence: TGTGCCAGCAGCCCCCGAGGCGCTGATCAGCCCCAGCATTTT. Amino acid sequence: CASSPRGADQPQHF.

The V and J genes are TRBV5-1 and TRBJ1-6; D may be TRBD1 (5 bases). CDR3 size: 14 residues. In germline, CDR1 is SGHRS, CDR2 YFSETQ. The V end lost 4 bases, the J end lost 7 bases, and 12 bases lay between the germline ends. For the CDR3, the DNA is TGCGCCAGCAGCCATGGGACCACAAATTCACCCCTCCACTTT. Its protein product is CASSHGTTNSPLHF. The full variable domain, rest sourced from reference TRBV5-1 and TRBJ1-6, is KAGVTQTPRYLIKTRGQQVTLSCSPISGHRSVSWYQQTPGQGLQFLFEYFSETQRNKGNFPGRFSGRQFSNSRSEMNVSTLELGDSALYLCASSHGTTNSPLHFGNGTRLTVT.

The V call is TRBV29-1, the J call TRBJ1-2, with 7 positions matching TRBD1. V was clipped by 3 bases and J by 4 bases; unmatched bases: 8. Germline V lookup: CDR1 SQVTM, CDR2 ANQGSEA. The CDR3 is 14 residues long. In DNA form, the CDR3 reads TGCAGCGTTGACGACAGGGACGGGGGCTATGGCTACACCTTC. Protein product: CSVDDRDGGYGYTF.

This chain joins TRBV5-6 and TRBJ1-1, with D hard to call. Germline CDR1 reads SGHDT; CDR2 reads YYEEEE. V dropped 2 bases and J dropped 4 bases, with 6 bases sitting between them. CDR3 size: 12 residues. The CDR3 reads CASSFRATEAFF. In DNA form, the CDR3 reads TGTGCCAGCAGCTTCCGGGCCACTGAAGCTTTCTTT. Supplemented by reference TRBV5-6 and TRBJ1-1, the full variable domain reads DAGVTQSPTHLIKTRGQQVTLRCSPKSGHDTVSWYQQALGQGPQFIFQYYEEEERQRGNFPDRFSGHQFPNYSSELNVNALLLGDSALYLCASSFRATEAFFGQGTRLTVV.

The chain couples TRBV28 to TRBJ2-7; 7 nucleotides agree with TRBD2. CDR3 length: 13 residues. In germline, CDR1 is MDHEN, CDR2 SYDVKM. V shed 3 bases and J 5 bases; nucleotides not matched to a gene: 4. DNA for the CDR3: TGTGCCAGCAGTTTGGCGGGAGCCGACGAGCAGTACTTC. Translated, it gives CASSLAGADEQYF. Together with reference TRBV28 and TRBJ2-7, the CDR3 gives the full variable domain: DVKVTQSSRYLVKRTGEKVFLECVQDMDHENMFWYRQDPGLGLRLIYFSYDVKMKEKGDIPEGYSVSREKKERFSLILESASTNQTSMYLCASSLAGADEQYFGPGTRLTVT.

V usage is TRBV5-4 and J usage is TRBJ2-7, with 9 nucleotides matching TRBD1. V was pared by 6 bases and J by 3 bases, with 10 bases of the junction left unmatched. The CDR3 totals 15 residues. Germline V CDR1 and CDR2: SGHNT, YYREEE (reference sequence). CDR3 region: CASTDQETGGYEQYF. CDR3 bases: TGTGCCAGCACCGACCAAGAGACAGGGGGCTACGAGCAGTACTTC.